What follows are 16 T cell receptor beta chains derived from one specimen sequenced in a study of siplizumab effects on memory and regulatory T cells. Data came from immunoSEQ multiplex PCR; TCRdb stores just in-frame clones and leaves some out. The sample lists about 100,000 clones, about 94% occurring once. The sample consisted of non-Treg CD4+ T cells sorted from blood. These TCRs come from a human donor in good health.

CDR3 sequence: CASSLDGGGGYNYGYTF. CDR3 DNA sequence: TGTGCCAGCAGCTTAGATGGCGGGGGAGGATATAACTATGGCTACACCTTC. This chain connects TRBV7-9 to TRBJ1-2; TRBD1 might be the D (5 bases). The germline gives CDR1 SEHNR, CDR2 FQNEAQ (reference sequence). The germline V and J ends were trimmed by 1 base and 1 base, with 16 bases remaining between them. This CDR3 has 17 residues.

This clone was found once. The genes are TRBV7-3 and TRBJ2-7, with 7 bases fitting TRBD1. The germline V gene encodes CDR1 SGHTA and CDR2 FQGTGA. V shed 5 bases and J 9 bases; nucleotides not matched to a gene: 10. The CDR3 length is 13 residues. CDR3 region: CASSPNGDSLQYF. DNA for the CDR3: TGTGCCAGCAGCCCTAACGGGGACAGTCTGCAGTACTTC.

The chain joins TRBV2 to TRBJ1-5; 8 positions match TRBD1. This CDR3 has 13 residues. Germline V gene sequence: CDR1 SNHLY, CDR2 FYNNEI. The V gene end was trimmed by 6 bases and the J gene end by 4 bases; junction bases not matched to a gene: 2. DNA of the CDR3: TGTGCCAGCAGGGACAGGGAAAATCAGCCCCAGCATTTT. This translates into CASRDRENQPQHF. The entire variable domain, with the rest obtained from reference TRBV2 and TRBJ1-5, is as follows: EPEVTQTPSHQVTQMGQEVILRCVPISNHLYFYWYRQILGQKVEFLVSFYNNEISEKSEIFDDQFSVERPDGSNFTLKIRSTKLEDSAMYFCASRDRENQPQHFGDGTRLSIL.

Concerning this clone: Other DNA sequences within the sample encode an identical CDR3. The chain links TRBV27 to TRBJ2-6; D unclear. Germline V CDR1 and CDR2: MNHEY, SMNVEV (reference sequence). The CDR3 length is 14 residues. V shed 2 bases and J shed 0 bases, with 2 bases lying between them. The CDR3 protein is CASSLSSGANVLTF. The CDR3 DNA reads TGTGCCAGCAGTTTAAGCTCTGGGGCCAACGTCCTGACTTTC.

The CDR3 spells CASSLIGEDTQYF. The CDR3 DNA reads TGTGCCAGCAGCTTAATAGGGGAGGATACGCAGTATTTT. The rearrangement uses TRBV11-3 and TRBJ2-3, with D perhaps given as TRBD1 or TRBD2 (5 bases each). CDR1 is SGHNT and CDR2 is YENEEA in the germline V gene. The V end was cut by 2 bases, the J end by 6 bases, with 9 bases between. This CDR3 comprises 13 residues. The entire variable domain, with the rest obtained from reference TRBV11-3 and TRBJ2-3, is as follows: EAGVVQSPRYKIIEKKQPVAFWCNPISGHNTLYWYLQNLGQGPELLIRYENEEAVDDSQLPKDRFSAERLKGVDSTLKIQPAELGDSAVYLCASSLIGEDTQYFGPGTRLTVL.

Concerning this clone itself: The junction and the germline gene differ at one end; a read error may be behind it. This chain joins TRBV7-7 and TRBJ2-3; 9 nucleotides match TRBD2. CDR3 size: 14 residues. CDR1 is SSHAT, CDR2 FNYEAQ, per germline (reference sequence). CDR3 protein: CASSVAGVADTQYF. The CDR3 DNA sequence: TGTGCTAGCAGTGTAGCGGGAGTGGCAGATACGCAGTATTTT.

In its sample, this clone was seen once. The chain links TRBV19 to TRBJ1-2; 9 nucleotides line up with TRBD1. Germline CDR1 and CDR2: LNHDA and SQIVND (reference sequence). After removal of 5 bases from V and 7 bases from J, the junction contained 14 bases not matched to a gene. The CDR3 totals 16 residues. The CDR3 protein is CASSPRRDRVGAGYTF. CDR3 nucleotide sequence: TGTGCCAGTAGTCCGCGAAGGGACAGGGTAGGGGCTGGCTACACCTTC.

This clone was counted a single time. The genes are TRBV6-6 and TRBJ2-7; D unclear. Germline loops: CDR1 MNHNY, CDR2 SVGAGI (reference sequence). Trimming removed 5 bases from V and 6 bases from J, with 14 bases in between. The CDR3 consists of 13 residues. CDR3 amino acids: CASSLEQIGEQYF. Here the CDR3 DNA reads TGTGCCAGCAGTCTGGAACAGATTGGCGAGCAGTACTTC.

The chain combines TRBV15 with TRBJ2-5, with TRBD1 as a possible D gene (5 bases). CDR3 length equals 16 residues. The V end lost 1 base, the J end lost 5 bases, and 17 bases lay between the germline ends. CDR1 is LNHNV, CDR2 YYDKDF, per germline (reference sequence). For the CDR3, the DNA is TGTGCCACCAGCAGAGGCAGGGTCAACCTAAGGGAGACCCAGTACTTC. Translating it yields CATSRGRVNLRETQYF. Based on the CDR3 plus reference TRBV15 and TRBJ2-5, the full variable domain is DAMVIQNPRYQVTQFGKPVTLSCSQTLNHNVMYWYQQKSSQAPKLLFHYYDKDFNNEADTPDNFQSRRPNTSFCFLDIRSPGLGDTAMYLCATSRGRVNLRETQYFGPGTRLLVL.

The gene calls are TRBV15 and TRBJ1-1, with D possibly being TRBD1 (5 bases). This CDR3 region has 16 residues. V shed 1 base and J shed 0 bases, with 12 bases lying between them. In germline, CDR1 is LNHNV, CDR2 YYDKDF (reference sequence). The CDR3: CATSRGGTVMNTEAFF. The CDR3 DNA sequence: TGTGCCACCAGCAGAGGCGGGACGGTCATGAACACTGAAGCTTTCTTT.

The gene calls are TRBV4-2 and TRBJ2-7, with 7 bases identical to TRBD2. V was pared by 3 bases and J by 3 bases, with 5 bases of the junction left unmatched. Germline CDR1 LGHNA, CDR2 YNFKEQ. CDR3 length: 14 residues. The CDR3 region is CASSHQGLVYEQYF. CDR3 DNA sequence: TGTGCCAGCAGCCACCAAGGACTAGTCTACGAGCAGTACTTC.

The J gene is TRBJ1-5, the V gene TRBV4-2, with TRBD1 as a possible D gene (6 bases). CDR1 and CDR2 (germline): LGHNA, YNFKEQ. Trimming shortened V by 2 bases and J by 1 base, and 15 bases separated the two germline ends. The CDR3 sequence is 17 residues long. The CDR3 protein is CASSQTGGARSNQPQHF. The CDR3 bases are TGTGCCAGCAGCCAAACGGGGGGGGCGCGGAGCAATCAGCCCCAGCATTTT.

This clone was found once. V gene TRBV29-1 combines with J gene TRBJ2-3, with 8 positions matching TRBD2. Trimming removed 1 base from V and 0 bases from J; junction bases left unmatched: 0. Germline-derived CDR1 and CDR2 are SQVTM and ANQGSEA. CDR3 length equals 14 residues. This CDR3 reads CSVEASGSTDTQYF. The CDR3 DNA sequence: TGCAGCGTTGAAGCTAGCGGGAGCACAGATACGCAGTATTTT.

This clone was seen only a few times. V usage is TRBV10-3 and J usage is TRBJ1-5; D not certain. Per germline, CDR1 ENHRY and CDR2 SYGVKD. V was trimmed by 7 bases and J by 5 bases, leaving 12 bases between them. CDR3 length: 13 amino acids. Here the CDR3 reads CAINPEWDQPQHF. The CDR3 DNA reads as TGTGCCATCAACCCTGAATGGGATCAGCCCCAGCATTTT.

To note about this clone: This sample includes further DNA sequences coding for the same CDR3. The chain carries TRBV28 and TRBJ1-1; D is ambiguous. The V gene's germline CDR1 is MDHEN and CDR2 SYDVKM. Trimming stripped 1 base from V and 5 bases from J, with 5 bases between. The CDR3 covers 12 residues. The CDR3 reads CASSLLGTEAFF. Here the CDR3 DNA reads TGTGCCAGCAGTTTATTGGGTACTGAAGCTTTCTTT.

J is TRBJ2-2 and V is TRBV5-1; D uncertain. Trimming removed 0 bases at V and 3 bases at J, with 9 bases between. The germline gives CDR1 SGHRS, CDR2 YFSETQ. The CDR3 length is 15 residues. CDR3 nucleotide sequence: TGCGCCAGCAGCTTGGGACACTCGGACACCGGGGAGCTGTTTTTT. Translation: CASSLGHSDTGELFF.